The 18 T cell receptor beta chains listed next were all sequenced from one sample in a study of Ad26.COV2.S vaccination and SARS-CoV-2 variants. Assay: immunoSEQ multiplex PCR; the TCRdb copy retains only in-frame clones and omits some. The repertoire includes about 480,000 clones, around 90% of them detected once, and over 10% sits in the top ten. Treatment given: some 20 received Ad26.COV2.S at low or high dose, single or two shots; about 5 received placebo; per-sample allocation not given. Day 63 following the first vaccine or placebo injection was when the samples were taken. The starting material was peripheral blood, obtained in a trial of Ad26.COV2.S vaccine versus placebo. The receptors come from a person between 18 and 65 years old who received the Ad26.COV2.S COVID-19 vaccine or a placebo.

This chain uses TRBV7-9 with TRBJ2-1; possible D gene TRBD1, 6 bases. CDR3 length equals 16 residues. Germline V CDR1 and CDR2: SEHNR, FQNEAQ (reference sequence). Deletions cut 4 bases from V and 7 bases from J, with 20 bases between. DNA for the CDR3: TGTGCCAGCAGCTCCCCCAACAGGGACCCGGGTAATGAGCAGTTCTTC. It translates to CASSSPNRDPGNEQFF.

The chain joins TRBV27 to TRBJ1-6; D unresolved. V was pared by 3 bases and J by 4 bases, with 10 bases between. The CDR3 extends over 15 amino acids. The germline V gene has CDR1 MNHEY and CDR2 SMNVEV (reference sequence). The DNA of the CDR3 is TGTGCCAGCAGTTTCCAGGCGGGATATAATTCACCCCTCCACTTT. Translation: CASSFQAGYNSPLHF.

In this sample, this clone turned up once. Other DNA sequences within the sample encode an identical CDR3. The chain links TRBV5-1 to TRBJ2-3; weak D call: TRBD1 (6 bases). The CDR3 runs to 15 residues. CDR1 is SGHRS, CDR2 YFSETQ, per germline. V was trimmed by 2 bases and J by 0 bases, leaving 10 bases between them. The CDR3 loop reads CASSLRGTSTDTQYF. The CDR3 coding sequence is TGCGCCAGCAGCTTAAGGGGGACGAGCACAGATACGCAGTATTTT.

The chain employs TRBV28 and TRBJ1-2; a possible D gene is TRBD1 (6 bases). Germline-derived CDR1 and CDR2 are MDHEN and SYDVKM. V was clipped by 8 bases and J by 4 bases, with 17 bases between them. CDR3 length: 14 residues. CDR3 DNA sequence: TGTGCCAGCCGGCCCGGGCGGGGGGCCTATGGCTACACCTTC. Encoded protein: CASRPGRGAYGYTF.

This rearrangement joins TRBV6-6 to TRBJ2-5; D perhaps matches TRBD2 (5 bases). V lost 5 bases, J lost 5 bases, and 12 bases lay in between. The V gene's germline CDR1 is MNHNY and CDR2 SVGAGI (reference sequence). CDR3 length equals 13 residues. The CDR3: CASSPDYSETQYF. CDR3 in DNA: TGTGCCAGCAGTCCCGACTACTCGGAGACCCAGTACTTC.

This clone was seen just once. This chain links TRBV2 with TRBJ2-5; TRBD2 is a possible D gene (5 bases). Germline CDR1 is SNHLY and CDR2 is FYNNEI. With 10 bases removed from V and 2 bases from J, the gap between germline ends came to 14 bases. The CDR3 totals 13 residues. The chain's CDR3 is CATAEDLQETQYF. CDR3 DNA sequence: TGTGCCACAGCAGAGGACTTACAAGAGACCCAGTACTTC.

This rearrangement joins TRBV5-1 to TRBJ2-1, with TRBD2 matching 10 bases. CDR3 size: 16 residues. Trimming at V came to 2 bases and at J to 4 bases, leaving 6 bases not matched to a gene. Germline lookup yields CDR1 SGHRS and CDR2 YFSETQ. CDR3: CASSFLAGATYNEQFF. The CDR3 nucleotides are TGCGCCAGCAGCTTCCTAGCGGGAGCGACATACAATGAGCAGTTCTTC.

Worth noting for this clone: Other DNA sequences from this sample encode an identical CDR3 as well. The CDR3 DNA reads TGTGCCAGCAGCGTAGGAGCGGGAGGTACAGATACGCAGTATTTT. As protein: CASSVGAGGTDTQYF. V and J are TRBV9 and TRBJ2-3; TRBD2 agrees at 9 bases. The CDR3 runs to 15 residues. Germline CDR1 reads SGDLS; CDR2 reads YYNGEE. V was clipped by 0 bases and J by 3 bases; unmatched bases: 2.

Notes on this clone: Germline is not matched at one junction end, which may reflect a read error. The V call is TRBV27, the J call TRBJ1-2, with 9 bases fitting TRBD1. The CDR3 totals 14 residues. CDR1 MNHEY and CDR2 SMNVEV come from the germline V gene (reference sequence). CDR3 residues: CASSGQGQGYAYTF. The CDR3 region has the DNA TGTGCCAGCAGTGGACAGGGACAGGGTTATGCCTACACCTTC.

V gene TRBV7-9 combines with J gene TRBJ1-4; 9 nucleotides align to TRBD1. The J segment lost 7 bases and the V segment lost 3 bases, leaving 3 bases of the junction unmatched. The germline V gene has CDR1 SEHNR and CDR2 FQNEAQ (reference sequence). This CDR3 is 14 amino acids long. As DNA, the CDR3 is TGTGCCAGCAGCTTCGGGACAGGGCCTGAAAAACTGTTTTTT. Its translation: CASSFGTGPEKLFF.

This CDR3 reads CASSLWRQGGGYTF. The CDR3 region has the DNA TGTGCCAGCAGTTTATGGCGACAGGGAGGTGGCTACACCTTC. The V and J genes are TRBV27 and TRBJ1-2, with 7 bases lining up with TRBD1. The length of the CDR3 is 14 residues. Germline CDR1 and CDR2: MNHEY and SMNVEV (reference sequence). V lost 1 base and J lost 7; bases outside the gene matches: 6.

The V and J genes are TRBV5-4 and TRBJ2-3; no definite D call. CDR1 SGHNT and CDR2 YYREEE come from the germline V gene (reference sequence). This CDR3 has 14 residues. The V end was cut by 4 bases, the J end by 4 bases, with 13 bases between. Written as DNA, the CDR3 is TGTGCCAGCAGCCCTTCTGGACCGGCAGATACGCAGTATTTT. It specifies CASSPSGPADTQYF.

V and J are TRBV9 and TRBJ1-2, with 9 bases that match TRBD1. The CDR3 has 14 residues. Germline V gives CDR1 SGDLS, CDR2 YYNGEE. After removal of 3 bases from V and 5 bases from J, the junction contained 5 bases not matched to a gene. The CDR3 is CASSAGQGAYGYTF. The DNA for the CDR3 is TGTGCCAGCAGCGCGGGACAGGGCGCTTATGGCTACACCTTC.

This chain joins TRBV28 and TRBJ1-1, with D unclear. CDR1 and CDR2 (germline): MDHEN, SYDVKM. The CDR3 runs 15 residues. V shed 9 bases and J shed 5 bases, with 22 bases lying between them. CDR3 nucleotides: TGTGCCAGTCTGGAGTCCTCGATAGCGGGGACTGAAGCTTTCTTT. It specifies CASLESSIAGTEAFF.

CDR3 sequence: CASSRGGAPGLAGNEQYF. DNA of the CDR3: TGTGCCAGCAGCCGCGGCGGGGCACCGGGGCTAGCGGGAAACGAGCAGTACTTC. The rearrangement links TRBV28 to TRBJ2-7; TRBD2 aligns across 9 bases. V lost 6 bases and J lost 5; bases outside the gene matches: 20. The germline gives CDR1 MDHEN, CDR2 SYDVKM. This CDR3 contains 18 residues.

V gene TRBV4-3 combines with J gene TRBJ1-4, with TRBD1 as a possible D gene (6 bases). The CDR3 spans 15 residues. V was shortened by 0 bases and J by 8 bases, with 13 bases between the two germline ends. Per the germline V gene, CDR1 is LGHNA and CDR2 is YSLEER. DNA of the CDR3: TGCGCCAGCAGCCAAGAGGGCAGGGGAAGGGAAAAACTGTTTTTT. Translating gives CASSQEGRGREKLFF.

This chain joins TRBV5-4 and TRBJ2-7; 9 nucleotides align to TRBD2. Germline CDR1 reads SGHNT; CDR2 reads YYREEE (reference sequence). CDR3 length equals 16 residues. V shed 6 bases, J shed 7 bases, and the junction held 17 bases outside the gene matches. The chain's CDR3 is CASTSPGVAGVREQYF. As DNA, the CDR3 is TGTGCCAGCACCTCCCCCGGGGTAGCGGGAGTTCGAGAGCAGTACTTC.

The rearrangement links TRBV5-6 to TRBJ2-5; 8 nucleotides match TRBD2. Germline-derived CDR1 and CDR2 are SGHDT and YYEEEE. V lost 1 base and J lost 3; bases outside the gene matches: 8. The CDR3 length is 16 residues. As DNA, the CDR3 is TGTGCCAGCAGCTTGCGGACCAGCGGGAGAGAAGAGACCCAGTACTTC. Translated, it gives CASSLRTSGREETQYF.